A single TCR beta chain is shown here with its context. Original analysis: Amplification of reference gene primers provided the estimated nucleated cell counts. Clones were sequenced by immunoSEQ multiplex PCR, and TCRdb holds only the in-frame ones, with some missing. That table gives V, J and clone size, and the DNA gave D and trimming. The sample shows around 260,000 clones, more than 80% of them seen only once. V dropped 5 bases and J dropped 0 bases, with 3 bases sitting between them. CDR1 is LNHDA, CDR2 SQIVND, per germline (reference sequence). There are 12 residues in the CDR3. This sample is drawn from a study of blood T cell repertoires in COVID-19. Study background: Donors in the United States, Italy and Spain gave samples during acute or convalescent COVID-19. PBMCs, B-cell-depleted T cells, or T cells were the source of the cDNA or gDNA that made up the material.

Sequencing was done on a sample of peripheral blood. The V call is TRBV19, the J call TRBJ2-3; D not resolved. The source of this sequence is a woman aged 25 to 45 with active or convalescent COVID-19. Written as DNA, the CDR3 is TGTGCCAGTAGTCGGAGCACAGATACGCAGTATTTT. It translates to CASSRSTDTQYF.